This T cell receptor beta chain stems from a study of cytomegalovirus exposure and HLA in healthy donors. Study findings and constraints: In vitro confirmation showed three CMV-associated chains to be CMV antigen specific. Cytomegalovirus association was listed for 164 TCR beta chains. Many donors carried some public TCRs, although rarity characterized most TCR sequences.

V shed 3 bases and J 2 bases; nucleotides not matched to a gene: 6. In germline, CDR1 is SNHLY, CDR2 FYNNEI. The CDR3 has 19 amino acids. The method was immunoSEQ multiplex PCR; TCRdb's version includes in-frame clones alone and lacks a portion of them. The sample records 110,000 to 150,000 clones, about 95% being singletons. A remark on this clone: Antigen: not known.

This chain connects TRBV2 to TRBJ2-2; 16 nucleotides match TRBD2. Sequencing input: PBMCs. The TCR originated in a man between 18 and 35 years old in good health and CMV-seropositive. The CDR3 protein is CASSEGTSGRVGNTGELFF. Here the CDR3 DNA reads TGTGCCAGCAGTGAGGGGACTAGCGGGAGGGTAGGCAACACCGGGGAGCTGTTTTTT.